This T cell receptor beta chain was captured in a study of PD-L1 blockade in urothelial cancer. Into every PCR, synthetic TCR analog templates were spiked. TCRdb's table, derived via immunoSEQ multiplex PCR, lists solely in-frame clones and lacks some. This table holds about 110,000 clones, about 85% found once. J was trimmed by 4 bases and V by 3 bases; bases with no gene match: 10. This CDR3 is built from 17 residues. Germline V CDR1 and CDR2: MDHEN, SYDVKM. Specimen: PBMCs, collected around atezolizumab (anti-PD-L1) treatment. The receptor was derived from a man between 50 and 59 years old with urothelial cancer. J is TRBJ2-3 and V is TRBV28; 10 positions agree with TRBD2. This CDR3 is CASSFGASGRRADTQYF. The DNA for the CDR3 is TGTGCCAGCAGTTTTGGGGCTAGCGGGAGAAGGGCAGATACGCAGTATTTT.